This is a list of T cell receptor beta chains from one sample in a study of T-cell reconstitution after alpha-beta-depleted transplantation in children. TCRdb redid the calling of the PCR reads with MiXCR, one entry per CDR3 protein. The repertoire includes hundreds of thousands of distinct CDR3 sequences, 23% of them detected once, and around 14% sits in the top ten. The sequencing used PBMCs, mostly from graft donor cells, collected 360 days after TCRalphabeta/CD19-depleted stem cell transplant. The receptors stem from a boy in the first two years of life who had a stem cell transplant for acute myeloid leukemia, so the T cells may come from the graft donor. The conserved cysteine and the conserved F or W are not part of the CDR3 here.

V	J	CDR3
TRBV6-4	TRBJ1-6	ASPTGGTYNSPLH
TRBV12-3/TRBV12-4	TRBJ2-1	ASSPFYAGGAYNEQF
TRBV7-2	TRBJ2-3	ASSLRGGGADTQY
TRBV5-1	TRBJ1-4	ASSLGQINEKLF
TRBV4-3	TRBJ2-1	ASSLEATYNEQF
TRBV6-5	TRBJ1-4	ASSYSGGGNLF
TRBV20-1	TRBJ2-2	SARVGGGAANTGELF
TRBV20-1	TRBJ1-1	IVGRNTEAF
TRBV12-3/TRBV12-4	TRBJ2-5	ASSLGLAVPQETQY
TRBV6-5	TRBJ1-1	ASSYPGREEAF
TRBV12-3/TRBV12-4	TRBJ2-1	ASSPLRTSGGHEQF
TRBV4-2	TRBJ2-1	ASSRAGTGGNEQF
TRBV20-1	TRBJ1-1	SARDSGDRHTEAF
TRBV29-1	TRBJ1-1	SAIQGPYGAF
TRBV29-1	TRBJ2-2	SVSGTGELF
TRBV20-1	TRBJ2-3	SATSGGSHTQY
TRBV24-1	TRBJ2-2	ATSDLVLGAPGELF
TRBV9	TRBJ2-3	ASSALLRGDTQY
TRBV18	TRBJ2-7	ASSQADSYEQY
TRBV29-1	TRBJ2-1	SGLLAAWGDEQF
TRBV20-1	TRBJ1-1	SAERASTEAF
TRBV6-1	TRBJ2-5	ASTYRGGQETQY
TRBV6-6	TRBJ2-2	ASSYVGGELF
TRBV20-1	TRBJ2-1	SASRLDEQF
TRBV12-3/TRBV12-4	TRBJ2-1	ASSNTGPGGNEQF
TRBV15	TRBJ2-7	ATSRDTYEQY
TRBV20-1	TRBJ1-5	SAEIRAHYDQPQH
TRBV5-6	TRBJ2-6	ASSLAYGANVLT
TRBV4-1	TRBJ2-7	ASSQETVFYEQY
TRBV20-1	TRBJ2-3	SAGTSGVTDTQY
TRBV20-1	TRBJ2-3	SARMGRTDTQY
TRBV6-2/TRBV6-3	TRBJ2-7	ASSYSPGEGVEQY
TRBV27	TRBJ2-1	ASTKRGPYNEQF
TRBV20-1	TRBJ1-2	SARRTGAGGYT
TRBV7-7	TRBJ2-1	ASSSGAGVNEQF
TRBV20-1	TRBJ2-2	SASMNTGELF
TRBV14	TRBJ2-5	ASSPTSHFQETQY
TRBV6-5	TRBJ2-5	ASSYLGPKETQY
TRBV4-3	TRBJ2-7	ASSQEPSPVGGYEQY
TRBV7-2	TRBJ2-1	ASSLEGPGGEQF
TRBV30	TRBJ1-1	AWIQQGAAEAF
TRBV7-2	TRBJ2-7	ASSLGGLHYEQY
TRBV12-3/TRBV12-4	TRBJ2-7	ASSLTGSRGEQY
TRBV29-1	TRBJ1-2	SCLARRGANYGYT
TRBV10-3	TRBJ1-1	AISDRGANTEAF
TRBV20-1	TRBJ1-5	SATWDVSQPQH
TRBV27	TRBJ1-1	ASSLRESRTEAF
TRBV11-2	TRBJ1-4	ASSFDTFAGTGNEKLF
TRBV27	TRBJ1-1	ASCLDRLNTEAF
TRBV12-3/TRBV12-4	TRBJ2-1	ASSFWGGIANEQF
TRBV12-3/TRBV12-4	TRBJ2-5	ASSLVAGGETQY
TRBV27	TRBJ2-2	ASSLSWTFNTGELF
TRBV29-1	TRBJ2-5	SVEGQGAGWETQY
TRBV7-8	TRBJ2-3	ASSPQPLDTQY
TRBV12-3/TRBV12-4	TRBJ2-1	ASRPDRGNYNEQF